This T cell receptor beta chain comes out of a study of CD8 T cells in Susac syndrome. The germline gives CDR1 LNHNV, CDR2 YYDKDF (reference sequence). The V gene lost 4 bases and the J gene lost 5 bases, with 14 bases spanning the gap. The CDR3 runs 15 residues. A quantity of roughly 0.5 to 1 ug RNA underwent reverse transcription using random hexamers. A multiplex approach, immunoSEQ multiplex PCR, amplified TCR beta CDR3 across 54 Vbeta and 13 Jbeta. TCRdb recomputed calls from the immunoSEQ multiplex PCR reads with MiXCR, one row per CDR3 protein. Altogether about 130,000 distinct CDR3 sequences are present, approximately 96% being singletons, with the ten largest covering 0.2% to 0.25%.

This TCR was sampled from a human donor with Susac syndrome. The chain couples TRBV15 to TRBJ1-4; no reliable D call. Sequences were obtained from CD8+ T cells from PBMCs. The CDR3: CATSTRRAANEKLFF. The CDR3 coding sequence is TGTGCCACCAGCACCAGAAGGGCAGCGAATGAAAAACTGTTTTTT.